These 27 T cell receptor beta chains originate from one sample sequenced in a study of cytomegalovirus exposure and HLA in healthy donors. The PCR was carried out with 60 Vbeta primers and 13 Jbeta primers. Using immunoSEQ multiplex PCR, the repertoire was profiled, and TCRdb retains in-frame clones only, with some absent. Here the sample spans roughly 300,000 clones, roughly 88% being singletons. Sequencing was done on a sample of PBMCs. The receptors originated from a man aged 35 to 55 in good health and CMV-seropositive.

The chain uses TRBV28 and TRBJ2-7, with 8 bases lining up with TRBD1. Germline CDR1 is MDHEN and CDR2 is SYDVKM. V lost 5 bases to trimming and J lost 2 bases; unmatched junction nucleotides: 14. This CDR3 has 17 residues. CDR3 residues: CASSPHTGTGATYEQYF. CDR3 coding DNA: TGTGCCAGCAGTCCGCACACAGGGACAGGAGCTACCTACGAGCAGTACTTC.

This CDR3 reads CASSPPRLASRTDTQYF. DNA of the CDR3: TGTGCCAGCAGCCCCCCCCGGCTAGCGTCCCGCACAGATACGCAGTATTTT. V and J are TRBV13 and TRBJ2-3; tentatively, D is TRBD2 (6 bases). The germline V gene encodes CDR1 PRHDT and CDR2 FYEKMQ (reference sequence). V dropped 5 bases and J dropped 1 base, with 19 bases sitting between them. The length of the CDR3 is 17 residues.

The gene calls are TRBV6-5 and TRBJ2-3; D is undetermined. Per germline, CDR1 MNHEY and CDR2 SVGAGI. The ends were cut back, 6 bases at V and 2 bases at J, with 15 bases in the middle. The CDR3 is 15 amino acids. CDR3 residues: CASSPGVRPTDTQYF. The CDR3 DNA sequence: TGTGCCAGCAGCCCCGGAGTTCGTCCCACAGATACGCAGTATTTT.

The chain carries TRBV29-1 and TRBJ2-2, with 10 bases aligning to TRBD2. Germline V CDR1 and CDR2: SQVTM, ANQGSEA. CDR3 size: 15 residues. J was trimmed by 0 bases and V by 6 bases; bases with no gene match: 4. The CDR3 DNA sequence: TGCAGCGTCCCTACTAGCGGGGCGAACACCGGGGAGCTGTTTTTT. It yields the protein CSVPTSGANTGELFF.

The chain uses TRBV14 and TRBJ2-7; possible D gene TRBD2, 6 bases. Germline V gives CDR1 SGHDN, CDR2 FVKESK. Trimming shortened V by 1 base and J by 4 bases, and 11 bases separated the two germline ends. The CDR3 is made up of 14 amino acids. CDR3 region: CASSQGGGKYEQYF. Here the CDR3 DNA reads TGTGCCAGCAGCCAAGGTGGAGGGAAATACGAGCAGTACTTC.

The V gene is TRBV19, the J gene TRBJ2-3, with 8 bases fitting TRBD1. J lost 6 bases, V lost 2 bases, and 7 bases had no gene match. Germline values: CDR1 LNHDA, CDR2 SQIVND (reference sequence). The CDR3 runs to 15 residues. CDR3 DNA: TGTGCCAGTAGTATAAGGGACAGGTCTTGGGATACGCAGTATTTT. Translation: CASSIRDRSWDTQYF. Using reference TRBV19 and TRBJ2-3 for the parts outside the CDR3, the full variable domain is DGGITQSPKYLFRKEGQNVTLSCEQNLNHDAMYWYRQDPGQGLRLIYYSQIVNDFQKGDIAEGYSVSREKKESFPLTVTSAQKNPTAFYLCASSIRDRSWDTQYFGPGTRLTVL.

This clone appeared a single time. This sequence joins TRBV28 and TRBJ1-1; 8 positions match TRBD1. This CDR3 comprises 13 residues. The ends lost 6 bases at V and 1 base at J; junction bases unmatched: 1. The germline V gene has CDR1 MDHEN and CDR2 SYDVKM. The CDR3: CASRGQENTEAFF. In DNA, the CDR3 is TGTGCCAGCAGGGGACAGGAGAACACTGAAGCTTTCTTT. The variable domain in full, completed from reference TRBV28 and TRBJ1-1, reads DVKVTQSSRYLVKRTGEKVFLECVQDMDHENMFWYRQDPGLGLRLIYFSYDVKMKEKGDIPEGYSVSREKKERFSLILESASTNQTSMYLCASRGQENTEAFFGQGTRLTVV.

The CDR3 nucleotides are TGTGCCAGCAGCTTAAATCCTAGCGGAACCAGCTCCTACAATGAGCAGTTCTTC. It translates to CASSLNPSGTSSYNEQFF. The chain couples TRBV7-3 to TRBJ2-1; 7 positions agree with TRBD2. This CDR3 region has 18 residues. Trimming cost V 1 base and J 0 bases; bases outside gene matches: 9. Germline CDR1 SGHTA, CDR2 FQGTGA. The full variable domain, its missing parts supplied by reference TRBV7-3 and TRBJ2-1, is GAGVSQTPSNKVTEKGKYVELRCDPISGHTALYWYRQSLGQGPEFLIYFQGTGAADDSGLPNDRFFAVRPEGSVSTLKIQRTERGDSAVYLCASSLNPSGTSSYNEQFFGPGTRLTVL.

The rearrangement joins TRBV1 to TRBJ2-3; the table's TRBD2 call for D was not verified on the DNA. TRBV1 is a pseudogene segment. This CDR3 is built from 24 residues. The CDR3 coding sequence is TGCACCAGCAGCCAAGATCCCATCCGTTCGACTAGCGGGAGCGAACCTAGGGTAGCAGATACGCAGTATTTT. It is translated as CTSSQDPIRSTSGSEPRVADTQYF.

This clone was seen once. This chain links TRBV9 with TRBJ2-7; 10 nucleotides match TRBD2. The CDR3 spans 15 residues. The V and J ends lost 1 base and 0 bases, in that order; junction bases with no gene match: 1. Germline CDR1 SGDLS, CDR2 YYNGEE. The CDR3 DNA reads TGTGCCAGCAGCGTATCTAGCGGGAGCTCCTACGAGCAGTACTTC. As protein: CASSVSSGSSYEQYF.

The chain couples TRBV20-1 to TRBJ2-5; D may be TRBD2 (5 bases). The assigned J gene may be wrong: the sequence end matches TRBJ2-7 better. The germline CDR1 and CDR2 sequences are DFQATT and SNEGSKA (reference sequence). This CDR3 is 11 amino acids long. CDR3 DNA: TGCAGTGCTGCGCGGGCCTACGAGCAGTACTTC. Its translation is CSAARAYEQYF.

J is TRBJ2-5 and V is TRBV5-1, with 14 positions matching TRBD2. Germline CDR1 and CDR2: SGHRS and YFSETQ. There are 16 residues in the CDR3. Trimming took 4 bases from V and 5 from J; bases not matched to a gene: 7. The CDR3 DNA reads TGCGCCAGCAGCAGACTAGCGGGAGGGCCGGGGGAGACCCAGTACTTC. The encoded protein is CASSRLAGGPGETQYF. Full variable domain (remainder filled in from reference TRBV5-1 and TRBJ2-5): KAGVTQTPRYLIKTRGQQVTLSCSPISGHRSVSWYQQTPGQGLQFLFEYFSETQRNKGNFPGRFSGRQFSNSRSEMNVSTLELGDSALYLCASSRLAGGPGETQYFGPGTRLLVL.

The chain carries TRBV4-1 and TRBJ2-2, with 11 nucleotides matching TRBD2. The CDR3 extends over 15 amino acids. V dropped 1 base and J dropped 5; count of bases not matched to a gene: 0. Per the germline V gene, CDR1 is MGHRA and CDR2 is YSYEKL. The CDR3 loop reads CASSQASGRTGELFF. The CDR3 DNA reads TGCGCCAGCAGCCAAGCTAGCGGGAGGACCGGGGAGCTGTTTTTT.

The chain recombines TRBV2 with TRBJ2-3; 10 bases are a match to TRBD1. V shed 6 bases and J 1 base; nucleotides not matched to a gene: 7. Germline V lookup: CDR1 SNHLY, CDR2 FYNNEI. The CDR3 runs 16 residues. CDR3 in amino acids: CASRAGTGDGTDTQYF. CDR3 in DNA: TGTGCCAGCAGGGCCGGGACAGGGGACGGCACAGATACGCAGTATTTT.

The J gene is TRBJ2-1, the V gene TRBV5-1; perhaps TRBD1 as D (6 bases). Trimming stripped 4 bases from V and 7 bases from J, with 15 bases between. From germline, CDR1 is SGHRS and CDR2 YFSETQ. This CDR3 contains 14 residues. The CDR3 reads CASSRQGPPNEQFF. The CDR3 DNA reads TGCGCCAGCAGCCGGCAGGGGCCCCCGAATGAGCAGTTCTTC. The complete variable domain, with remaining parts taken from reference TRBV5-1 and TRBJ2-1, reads KAGVTQTPRYLIKTRGQQVTLSCSPISGHRSVSWYQQTPGQGLQFLFEYFSETQRNKGNFPGRFSGRQFSNSRSEMNVSTLELGDSALYLCASSRQGPPNEQFFGPGTRLTVL.

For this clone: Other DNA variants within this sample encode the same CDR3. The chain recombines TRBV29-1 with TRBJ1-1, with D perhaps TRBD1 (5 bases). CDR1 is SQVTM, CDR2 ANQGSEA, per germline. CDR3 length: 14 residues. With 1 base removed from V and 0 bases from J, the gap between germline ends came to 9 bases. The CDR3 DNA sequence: TGCAGCGTTGAAGGTGCAGGGATGAACACTGAAGCTTTCTTT. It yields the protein CSVEGAGMNTEAFF. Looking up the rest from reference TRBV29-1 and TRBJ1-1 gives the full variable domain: SAVISQKPSRDICQRGTSLTIQCQVDSQVTMMFWYRQQPGQSLTLIATANQGSEATYESGFVIDKFPISRPNLTFSTLTVSNMSPEDSSIYLCSVEGAGMNTEAFFGQGTRLTVV.

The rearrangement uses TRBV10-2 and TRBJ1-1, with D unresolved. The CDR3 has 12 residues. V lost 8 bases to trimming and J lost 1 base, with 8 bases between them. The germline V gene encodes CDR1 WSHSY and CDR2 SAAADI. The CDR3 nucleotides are TGCGCCAGCCGAGCCGGGAACACTGAAGCTTTCTTT. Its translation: CASRAGNTEAFF.

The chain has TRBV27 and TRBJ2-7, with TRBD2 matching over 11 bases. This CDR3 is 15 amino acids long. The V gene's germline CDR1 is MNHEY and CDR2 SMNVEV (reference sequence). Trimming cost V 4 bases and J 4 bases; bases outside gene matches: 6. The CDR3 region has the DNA TGTGCCAGCAGTTATATTAGCGGGAGGGATTACGAGCAGTACTTC. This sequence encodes CASSYISGRDYEQYF.

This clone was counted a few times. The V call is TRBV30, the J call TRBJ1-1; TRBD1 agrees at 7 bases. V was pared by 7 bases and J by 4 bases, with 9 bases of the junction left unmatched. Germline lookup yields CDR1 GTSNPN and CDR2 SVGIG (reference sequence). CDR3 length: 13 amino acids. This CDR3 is CASGGTRGTEAFF. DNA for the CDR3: TGTGCCTCAGGGGGGACCCGGGGCACTGAAGCTTTCTTT.

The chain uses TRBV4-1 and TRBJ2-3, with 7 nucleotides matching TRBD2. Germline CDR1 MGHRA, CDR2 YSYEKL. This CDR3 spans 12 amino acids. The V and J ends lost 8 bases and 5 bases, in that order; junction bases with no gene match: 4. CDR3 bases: TGCGCCAGCGCGGGAGTGGGAGATACGCAGTATTTT. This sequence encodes CASAGVGDTQYF.

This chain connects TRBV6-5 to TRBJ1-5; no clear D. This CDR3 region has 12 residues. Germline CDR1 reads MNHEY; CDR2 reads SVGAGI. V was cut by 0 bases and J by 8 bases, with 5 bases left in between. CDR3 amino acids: CASSYSREPQHF. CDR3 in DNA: TGTGCCAGCAGTTACTCGAGGGAGCCCCAGCATTTT.

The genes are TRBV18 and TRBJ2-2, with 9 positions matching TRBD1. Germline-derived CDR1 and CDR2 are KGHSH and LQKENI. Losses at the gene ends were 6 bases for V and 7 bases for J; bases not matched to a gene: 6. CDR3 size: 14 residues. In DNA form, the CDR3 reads TGTGCCAGCTCGCGGGACAGGGCTGGCGGGGAGCTGTTTTTT. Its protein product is CASSRDRAGGELFF.

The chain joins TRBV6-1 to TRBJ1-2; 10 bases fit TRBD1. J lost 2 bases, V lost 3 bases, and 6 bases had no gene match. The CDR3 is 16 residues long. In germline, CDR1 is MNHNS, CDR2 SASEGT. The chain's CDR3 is CASSDLRTGGNYGYTF. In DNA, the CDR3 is TGTGCCAGCAGTGATCTCCGGACAGGGGGGAACTATGGCTACACCTTC.

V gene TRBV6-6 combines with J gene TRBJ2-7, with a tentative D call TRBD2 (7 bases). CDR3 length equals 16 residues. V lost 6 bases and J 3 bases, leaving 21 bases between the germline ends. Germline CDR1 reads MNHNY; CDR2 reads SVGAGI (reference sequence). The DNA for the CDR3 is TGTGCCAGCAGGAGGGGGGGCCGGGACTCCCTCTACGAGCAGTACTTC. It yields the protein CASRRGGRDSLYEQYF.

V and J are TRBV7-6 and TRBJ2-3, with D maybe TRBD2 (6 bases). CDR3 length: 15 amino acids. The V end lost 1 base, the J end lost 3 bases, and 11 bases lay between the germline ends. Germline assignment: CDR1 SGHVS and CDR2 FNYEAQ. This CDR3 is CASSLEGTLTDTQYF. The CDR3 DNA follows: TGTGCCAGCAGCTTAGAGGGGACTCTAACAGATACGCAGTATTTT.

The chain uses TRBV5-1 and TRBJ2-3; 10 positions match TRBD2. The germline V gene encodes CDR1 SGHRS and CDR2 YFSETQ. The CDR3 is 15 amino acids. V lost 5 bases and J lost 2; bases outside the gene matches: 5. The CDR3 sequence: CASRQAGGSTDTQYF. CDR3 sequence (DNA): TGCGCCAGCAGACAAGCGGGAGGGTCCACAGATACGCAGTATTTT.

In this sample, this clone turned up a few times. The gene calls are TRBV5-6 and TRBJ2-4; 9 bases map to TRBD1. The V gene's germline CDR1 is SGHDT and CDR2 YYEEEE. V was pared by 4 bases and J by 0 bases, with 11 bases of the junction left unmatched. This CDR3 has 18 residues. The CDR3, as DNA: TGTGCCAGCAGCCCGGGGACAGGGACAGATCTAGCCAAAAACATTCAGTACTTC. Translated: CASSPGTGTDLAKNIQYF.